Listed here is a single T cell receptor beta chain. Per the original data handling: Amplification of reference gene primers provided the estimated nucleated cell counts. Assay used: immunoSEQ multiplex PCR; TCRdb lists only in-frame clones, some missing. V and J calls and clone size are those listed in that table; D and trimming were worked out from the DNA. The repertoire holds tens of thousands of clones, with around 85% as singletons. This entry belongs to a study of blood T cell repertoires in COVID-19. For the study at large: Specimens from acute and convalescent COVID-19 originated in the United States, Italy and Spain. In each case, the material was cDNA or gDNA derived from T cells, B-cell-depleted T cells, or PBMCs.

Germline lookup yields CDR1 MDHEN and CDR2 SYDVKM. This CDR3 contains 15 residues. V lost 10 bases and J lost 1; bases outside the gene matches: 12. The chain uses TRBV28 and TRBJ1-1; 7 bases are a match to TRBD1. The clonotype was recovered from a man older than 75 with active or convalescent COVID-19. The material sequenced was peripheral blood. As DNA, the CDR3 is TGTGCCACAAAAAAACAGGGGCCCCAGAACACTGAAGCTTTCTTT. Its translation is CATKKQGPQNTEAFF.